This T cell receptor (beta chain) was recorded in a study of CD8 T cells in ankylosing spondylitis. Study-level points and caveats: Past studies reported some motif variants in reactive arthritis synovial fluid and blood. As for the disease-linked clones, they showed a CD8+ phenotype and occurred at relatively low frequencies in peripheral blood. A TCR beta motif of eight highly homologous variants appeared characteristic of ankylosing spondylitis blood.

TCRdb called the 5' RACE reads again in MiXCR, with one record for every CDR3 protein. The table records about 220,000 distinct CDR3 sequences, around 24% of them present only once. Turning to this clonotype: Its target is unknown.

The CDR3 sequence is 14 residues long. Germline CDR1 ENHRY, CDR2 SYGVKD. The ends were cut back, 4 bases at V and 0 bases at J, with 10 bases in the middle. The clonotype originates from a male donor with ankylosing spondylitis or in good health (not recorded which). The sequenced sample consisted of blood, either unsorted or a sorted T cell fraction (not recorded which). The chain employs TRBV10-3 and TRBJ2-7; no clear D gene. The CDR3 loop is CAISVGSASYEQYF. DNA for the CDR3: TGTGCCATCAGTGTCGGCAGCGCCTCCTACGAGCAGTACTTC.